This is a list of T cell receptor beta chains from one sample in a study of T cell changes during pregnancy in multiple sclerosis. Some clones are missing from TCRdb's copy, which holds only in-frame ones; the method was immunoSEQ multiplex PCR. The data hold tens of thousands of clones, with approximately 92% observed a single time. The material was peripheral blood, obtained in the third trimester of pregnancy. These TCRs come from a female donor in good health, enrolled as a control in a pregnancy study. Each CDR3 is given with its conserved first and last residue. Fields, in order: D gene, J gene, V gene, clone size, CDR3 protein, CDR3 DNA. A D gene is named only where the DNA matches it firmly. A clone size is listed for some rows: how often the clone was seen (once, few, many), or a class if it is expanded.

>.|TRBJ1-5|TRBV30|.
CAWSTRGTWQLQHF
TGTGCCTGGAGTACCCGCGGAACTTGGCAGCTCCAGCATTTT
>TRBD1|TRBJ1-3|TRBV9|.
CASSENRGHIGRNTIYF
TGTGCCAGCAGCGAGAACAGGGGGCATATCGGTAGAAACACCATATATTTT
>.|TRBJ2-1|TRBV5-1|.
CASSFRGGAREQFF
TGCGCCAGCAGCTTCAGAGGGGGAGCGAGGGAGCAGTTCTTC
>.|TRBJ2-3|TRBV2|.
CASGGTGITDTQYF
TGTGCCAGCGGGGGGACGGGGATCACAGATACGCAGTATTTT
>TRBD2|TRBJ2-7|TRBV5-1|.
CASSLDLLAGGTYEQYF
TGCGCCAGCAGCTTGGACCTACTAGCGGGGGGAACCTACGAGCAGTACTTC
>TRBD2|TRBJ2-3|TRBV7-2|.
CASSLRLAGTDTQYF
TGTGCCAGCAGCTTGAGACTAGCGGGCACAGATACGCAGTATTTT
>.|TRBJ2-1|TRBV19|.
CASSLAPDWSSYNEQFF
TGTGCCAGTAGCCTAGCGCCCGATTGGAGCTCCTACAATGAGCAGTTCTTC
>.|TRBJ2-1|TRBV10-3|.
CAISPSAPSSYNEQFF
TGTGCCATCAGCCCTAGCGCCCCAAGCTCCTACAATGAGCAGTTCTTC
>TRBD1|TRBJ1-1|TRBV13|.
CASSQNPGQGVTEAFF
TGTGCCAGCAGCCAAAATCCGGGACAGGGGGTTACTGAAGCTTTCTTT
>.|TRBJ2-7|TRBV9|once
CASNRDGSSYEQYF
TGTGCCAGTAACCGGGACGGGAGCTCCTACGAGCAGTACTTC
>TRBD1|TRBJ2-5|TRBV28|.
CASSLTGTGRETQYF
TGTGCCAGCAGTTTGACCGGGACAGGGCGAGAGACCCAGTACTTC
>.|TRBJ1-3|TRBV6-1|.
CASLEVTGGNTIYF
TGTGCCAGCTTGGAGGTGACAGGAGGAAACACCATATATTTT
>.|TRBJ1-1|TRBV2|.
CASSVEGAIEAFF
TGTGCCAGCAGTGTAGAAGGGGCCATTGAAGCTTTCTTT
>TRBD2|TRBJ2-1|TRBV5-1|.
CASSGGGYNEQFF
TGCGCCAGCAGTGGCGGGGGATACAATGAGCAGTTCTTC
>.|TRBJ2-7|TRBV10-3|.
CAISEETVTYEQYF
TGTGCCATCAGTGAGGAAACGGTAACCTACGAGCAGTACTTC
>TRBD2|TRBJ2-3|TRBV7-3|.
CASSPGGFKDTQYF
TGTGCCAGCAGCCCGGGGGGGTTCAAGGATACGCAGTATTTT
>TRBD2|TRBJ2-2|TRBV5-1|.
CASSLGPRGRSNTGELFF
TGCGCCAGCAGCTTGGGGCCGCGGGGGAGGTCTAACACCGGGGAGCTGTTTTTT
>.|TRBJ2-7|TRBV12-5|.
CASGLATRPPGEQYF
TGTGCTAGTGGTTTGGCGACTAGGCCCCCCGGCGAGCAGTACTTC
>TRBD1|TRBJ1-2|TRBV19|once
CASSIDATGGVGYTF
TGTGCCAGTAGTATAGATGCGACAGGGGGCGTTGGCTACACCTTC
>TRBD1|TRBJ1-2|TRBV19|.
CASSTDRAYGYTF
TGTGCCAGTAGTACCGACAGGGCCTATGGCTACACCTTC
>TRBD2|TRBJ2-1|TRBV27|.
CASSSGLDNEQFF
TGTGCCAGCAGTTCCGGACTAGATAATGAGCAGTTCTTC
>.|TRBJ1-2|TRBV5-6|.
CASSPPEDYGYTF
TGTGCCAGCAGTCCCCCCGAGGACTATGGCTACACCTTC
>.|TRBJ2-3|TRBV9|.
CASSGPFLGDYFYTQYF
TGTGCCAGCAGCGGCCCCTTTCTCGGAGATTATTTTTATACGCAGTATTTT
>TRBD1|TRBJ2-7|TRBV7-2|.
CASSLAGTGVYEQYF
TGTGCCAGCAGCTTAGCCGGGACAGGGGTCTACGAGCAGTACTTC
>.|TRBJ2-2|TRBV7-2|.
CASSRQGGRGVTGELFF
TGTGCCAGCAGCCGGCAGGGGGGACGCGGGGTCACCGGGGAGCTGTTTTTT
>.|TRBJ2-5|TRBV7-2|.
CASSLVGGQETQYF
TGTGCCAGCAGCTTAGTTGGCGGCCAAGAGACCCAGTACTTC
>TRBD2|TRBJ2-5|TRBV4-3|.
CASSQTGGYQETQYF
TGCGCCAGCAGCCAAACGGGAGGGTACCAAGAGACCCAGTACTTC
>.|TRBJ1-1|TRBV19|.
CASSTGQGWTEAFF
TGTGCCAGTAGTACAGGGCAGGGGTGGACTGAAGCTTTCTTT
>TRBD1|TRBJ1-1|TRBV9|.
CASSPQTGVYTEAFF
TGTGCCAGCAGCCCACAGACAGGGGTGTACACTGAAGCTTTCTTT
>.|TRBJ1-1|TRBV20-1|.
CRASGGSEAFF
TGCAGAGCGAGCGGGGGCAGTGAAGCTTTCTTT
>TRBD1|TRBJ1-5|TRBV5-1|once
CASSLADPWTGTRAQPQHF
TGCGCCAGCAGCTTGGCCGACCCTTGGACAGGGACGAGGGCTCAGCCCCAGCATTTT
>TRBD2|TRBJ2-1|TRBV10-3|.
CAISEWLAGAVNEQFF
TGTGCCATCAGTGAGTGGCTAGCGGGAGCGGTGAATGAGCAGTTCTTC
>.|TRBJ2-7|TRBV21-1|.
CASSRTLAGESYEQYF
TGTGCCAGCTCACGGACACTAGCGGGAGAGTCCTACGAGCAGTACTTC
>TRBD1|TRBJ1-2|TRBV7-9|.
CASSQWTGSYGYTF
TGTGCCAGCAGCCAGTGGACAGGGAGCTATGGCTACACCTTC
>TRBD2|TRBJ2-1|TRBV18|few
CASSPRNSGGQYNEQFF
TGTGCCAGCTCACCACGTAACAGCGGGGGGCAATACAATGAGCAGTTCTTC
>TRBD1|TRBJ2-7|TRBV2|.
CASTHTPGQNSYEQYF
TGTGCCAGCACCCATACACCGGGACAGAATTCCTACGAGCAGTACTTC
>.|TRBJ1-1|TRBV7-2|.
CASSYQGKGTEAFF
TGTGCCAGCAGCTACCAGGGGAAAGGTACTGAAGCTTTCTTT
>.|TRBJ2-1|TRBV6-4|.
CASSLTGQLYHEQFF
TGTGCCAGCAGTCTTACCGGACAGCTTTACCATGAGCAGTTCTTC
>TRBD2|TRBJ2-7|TRBV5-1|.
CATKHGGLGGEIEQYF
TGCGCCACCAAACATGGGGGACTTGGGGGGGAGATCGAGCAGTACTTC
>TRBD1|TRBJ2-2|TRBV6-1|once
CASSADWDRANTGELFF
TGTGCCAGCAGTGCCGATTGGGACAGGGCTAACACCGGGGAGCTGTTTTTT
>TRBD1|TRBJ1-2|TRBV28|.
CASSLWLDRGDGYTF
TGTGCCAGCAGTTTATGGTTGGACAGGGGGGACGGCTACACCTTC
>TRBD2|TRBJ2-1|TRBV6-5|.
CASTSGNQEYNEQFF
TGTGCCAGCACCAGCGGGAATCAAGAATACAATGAGCAGTTCTTC
>.|TRBJ1-2|TRBV2|.
CASSGFGRDYGYTF
TGTGCCAGCAGTGGGTTCGGCAGGGACTATGGCTACACCTTC
>TRBD2|TRBJ2-3|TRBV7-3|once
CASSSGLAGQPDTQYF
TGTGCCAGCAGCTCCGGACTAGCGGGCCAGCCAGATACGCAGTATTTT
>TRBD2|TRBJ2-7|TRBV7-3|.
CASSLTGRGGYEQYF
TGTGCCAGCAGCTTAACGGGGCGGGGGGGCTACGAGCAGTACTTC
>TRBD1|TRBJ1-2|TRBV28|.
CASSLSDREGYTF
TGTGCCAGCAGTTTATCTGACAGGGAGGGCTACACCTTC
>.|TRBJ1-1|TRBV2|.
CASSEDARANTEAFF
TGTGCCAGCAGTGAGGATGCCAGGGCGAACACTGAAGCTTTCTTT
>.|TRBJ2-3|TRBV5-4|.
CASSREFADTQYF
TGTGCCAGCAGTCGGGAGTTTGCAGATACGCAGTATTTT
>.|TRBJ2-7|TRBV7-3|.
CASSLSRDSYEQYF
TGTGCCAGCAGCTTAAGTCGAGACTCCTACGAGCAGTACTTC
>TRBD2|TRBJ2-1|TRBV11-3|.
CASSLEAGGIVEQFF
TGTGCCAGCAGCTTAGAGGCGGGGGGTATAGTTGAGCAGTTCTTC
>TRBD1|TRBJ1-5|TRBV30|few
CAWSVEGTGNQPQHF
TGTGCCTGGAGTGTAGAGGGGACAGGAAATCAGCCCCAGCATTTT
>TRBD1|TRBJ1-6|TRBV18|.
CASSPWGGQGGHF
TGTGCCAGCTCACCCTGGGGAGGACAGGGTGGTCACTTT
>TRBD2|TRBJ2-5|TRBV5-1|.
CASSSIAGGETQYF
TGCGCCAGCAGCTCTATAGCGGGAGGGGAGACCCAGTACTTC
>.|TRBJ1-1|TRBV1|.
CTSSHCDFGGAEAFF
TGCACCAGCAGCCACTGTGACTTTGGGGGGGCTGAAGCTTTCTTT
>TRBD1|TRBJ1-2|TRBV27|.
CASSPTGGARGYTF
TGTGCCAGCAGTCCTACAGGGGGCGCTCGGGGCTACACCTTC
>.|TRBJ1-2|TRBV7-2|once
CASSYQWGGGGYTF
TGTGCCAGCAGCTATCAGTGGGGGGGCGGGGGCTACACCTTC
>.|TRBJ1-2|TRBV2|few
CASQAGFYGYTF
TGTGCCAGCCAAGCGGGGTTCTATGGCTACACCTTC